This TCR beta chain was retrieved from a study of kidney transplant recipient with SARS-CoV-2 infection. The CDR3 spans 12 residues. V was cut by 4 bases and J by 2 bases, with 7 bases left in between. The germline gives CDR1 GTSNPN, CDR2 SVGIG (reference sequence). This clonotype was seen at least ten times. Via MiXCR, TCRdb re-called the reads, giving one row per CDR3 protein. The sample carries under 250,000 distinct CDR3 sequences, around 30% recorded once. This specimen was a blood sample, taken at baseline and on day 111 from a kidney transplant recipient. This clonotype was sampled from a young adult male patient who had COVID-19 and was a kidney transplant recipient. Among the T cells, some may be from the graft donor. The chain links TRBV30 to TRBJ2-3; D is unresolved. The CDR3 region has the DNA TGTGCCTGGACCCAGGCCACAGATACGCAGTATTTT. Encoded protein: CAWTQATDTQYF. Variable domain in full (rest from reference TRBV30 and TRBJ2-3): SQTIHQWPATLVQPVGSPLSLECTVEGTSNPNLYWYRQAAGRGLQLLFYSVGIGQISSEVPQNLSASRPQDRQFILSSKKLLLSDSGFYLCAWTQATDTQYFGPGTRLTVL.